This T cell receptor (beta chain) is from a study of cytomegalovirus exposure and HLA in healthy donors. It was with 60 Vbeta and 13 Jbeta primers that the PCR ran. Here immunoSEQ multiplex PCR was the method, and the copy in TCRdb shows in-frame clones only, minus some. The table shows approximately 190,000 clones, with roughly 80% occurring only once. The CDR3 sequence is 16 residues long. Trimming shortened V by 4 bases and J by 0 bases, and 15 bases separated the two germline ends. Germline V CDR1 and CDR2: SGHTA, FQGNSA. The sequence was collected from a boy younger than 18 in good health and CMV-seronegative. Sequenced material: PBMCs. The genes are TRBV7-2 and TRBJ1-1; D not certain. The CDR3 nucleotides read TGTGCCAGCAGCTACGACAAGCCAACGATGAACACTGAAGCTTTCTTT. Translation: CASSYDKPTMNTEAFF.